Below, 25 T cell receptor beta chains from the same sample are listed, as sequenced in a study of T cell responses to AZD1222 COVID-19 vaccine. TCRdb's table, derived via immunoSEQ multiplex PCR, lists solely in-frame clones and lacks some. This sample yields roughly 150,000 clones, of which 94% are seen a single time; roughly 5.5% belongs to the top ten. Sequences were derived from peripheral blood, sampled 28 days after the second AZD1222 dose. All receptors derive from an adult who received the AZD1222 COVID-19 vaccine.

This clone was recorded once. A junction boundary mismatches the germline segment, possibly from a read error. The V gene is TRBV30, the J gene TRBJ2-7, with 7 bases lining up with TRBD2. Germline V gives CDR1 GTSNPN, CDR2 SVGIG (reference sequence). The CDR3 sequence is 12 residues long. This chain's CDR3 is CIVPGGYNEQYF. DNA for the CDR3: TGCATCGTACCCGGGGGGTATAACGAGCAGTACTTC.

This clone showed up just once. The V and J genes are TRBV18 and TRBJ2-7; D might be TRBD2 (6 bases). The CDR3 has 16 residues. The V gene's germline CDR1 is KGHSH and CDR2 LQKENI. Trimming left V 2 bases short and J 1 base short, with 15 bases between. The chain's CDR3 is CASSPTTASASYEQYF. The CDR3 DNA reads as TGTGCCAGCTCACCAACTACCGCTAGCGCTTCCTACGAGCAGTACTTC.

The chain employs TRBV9 and TRBJ1-6, with a weak D call TRBD1 (6 bases). V dropped 3 bases and J dropped 5 bases, with 12 bases sitting between them. The CDR3 contains 15 residues. From germline, CDR1 is SGDLS and CDR2 YYNGEE. CDR3 amino acids: CASSAGQTHNSPLHF. For the CDR3, the DNA is TGTGCCAGCAGCGCTGGACAGACACATAATTCACCCCTCCACTTT.

This chain links TRBV13 with TRBJ2-2; 8 nucleotides line up with TRBD2. The CDR3 loop spans 15 amino acids. Germline trimming cut 3 bases from V and 7 bases from J; bases unmatched to any gene: 7. Germline V gene sequence: CDR1 PRHDT, CDR2 FYEKMQ (reference sequence). CDR3 bases: TGTGCCAGCAGCTTCAGAGCGGGAGTTCACGGGGAGCTGTTTTTT. As protein: CASSFRAGVHGELFF.

The chain has TRBV3-1 (or the pseudogene TRBV3-2) and TRBJ2-1; tentatively, D is TRBD1 or TRBD2 (5 bases each). This CDR3 spans 17 amino acids. CDR1 and CDR2 from the germline V gene are LGHDT and YNNKEL (reference sequence). The V and J ends lost 4 bases and 6 bases respectively, with 22 bases between them. The CDR3 is CASSPSLGDGWSNEQFF. As DNA, the CDR3 is TGTGCCAGCAGCCCCAGTCTTGGGGACGGATGGAGCAATGAGCAGTTCTTC.

This clone was found once. The V and J genes are TRBV13 and TRBJ2-2; 15 positions match TRBD2. The CDR3 has 19 amino acids. The germline gives CDR1 PRHDT, CDR2 FYEKMQ (reference sequence). V gave up 5 bases and J gave up 5 bases; unmatched junction bases: 12. CDR3 amino acids: CASSPGLAGGTRRTGELFF. In DNA, the CDR3 is TGTGCCAGCAGCCCGGGACTAGCGGGAGGTACCAGGAGGACCGGGGAGCTGTTTTTT.

This chain joins TRBV4-2 and TRBJ2-7, with 11 bases that match TRBD2. Germline loops: CDR1 LGHNA, CDR2 YNFKEQ. V lost 5 bases, J lost 0 bases, and 9 bases stayed unmatched. CDR3 length: 17 residues. CDR3 region: CASSISGLAGSSYEQYF. The CDR3 DNA is TGTGCCAGCAGCATTTCAGGACTAGCGGGTAGCTCCTACGAGCAGTACTTC.

This sequence joins TRBV14 and TRBJ1-1; D ambiguous. V was trimmed by 3 bases and J by 0 bases, leaving 14 bases between them. This CDR3 has 16 residues. CDR1 is SGHDN, CDR2 FVKESK, per germline. The chain's CDR3 is CASSQMEVLMNTEAFF. The DNA for the CDR3 is TGTGCCAGCAGCCAGATGGAGGTACTCATGAACACTGAAGCTTTCTTT.

The chain uses TRBV12-3 or TRBV12-4 and TRBJ1-1, with D hard to call. V shed 3 bases and J shed 2 bases, with 7 bases lying between them. The CDR3 loop spans 13 amino acids. DNA for the CDR3: TGTGCCAGCAGTTTGTCGGGAAACACTGAAGCTTTCTTT. Translation: CASSLSGNTEAFF.

V is TRBV28 and J is TRBJ2-1; TRBD2 matches 10 bases. Germline V gene sequence: CDR1 MDHEN, CDR2 SYDVKM. V trimming: 8 bases; J trimming: 4 bases; junction bases outside the gene matches: 17. The CDR3 runs 18 residues. CDR3 residues: CASPPAGLAGGNYNEQFF. The CDR3 nucleotides are TGTGCCAGCCCACCCGCCGGCTTAGCGGGAGGAAATTACAATGAGCAGTTCTTC.

The chain links TRBV27 to TRBJ1-5; 9 bases agree with TRBD1. The CDR3 totals 18 residues. J was trimmed by 0 bases and V by 6 bases; bases with no gene match: 12. CDR1 and CDR2 (germline): MNHEY, SMNVEV (reference sequence). In DNA form, the CDR3 reads TGTGCCAGCAGACAACGACGGGACAGGGTCTATAGCAATCAGCCCCAGCATTTT. It is translated as CASRQRRDRVYSNQPQHF.

The J gene is TRBJ2-1, the V gene TRBV4-3, with D possibly TRBD1 on 6 matching bases. The CDR3 length is 13 residues. Germline V gene data show CDR1 as LGHNA and CDR2 as YSLEER. V gave up 4 bases and J gave up 4 bases, with 8 bases separating them. The CDR3 nucleotides read TGCGCCAGCAGCCTACAGGGATACAATGAGCAGTTCTTC. The encoded protein is CASSLQGYNEQFF.

This clone is a singleton in its sample. The CDR3 region has the DNA TGTGCCTGGAGACCCGGGCTCGATAGCAATCAGCCCCAGCATTTT. This sequence encodes CAWRPGLDSNQPQHF. V and J are TRBV30 and TRBJ1-5; D not certain. Germline values: CDR1 GTSNPN, CDR2 SVGIG (reference sequence). Deletions cut 3 bases from V and 0 bases from J, with 12 bases between. The CDR3 consists of 15 residues. The full variable domain, with the rest looked up from reference TRBV30 and TRBJ1-5, is SQTIHQWPATLVQPVGSPLSLECTVEGTSNPNLYWYRQAAGRGLQLLFYSVGIGQISSEVPQNLSASRPQDRQFILSSKKLLLSDSGFYLCAWRPGLDSNQPQHFGDGTRLSIL.

This chain links TRBV6-5 with TRBJ1-1, with 7 bases lining up with TRBD1. This CDR3 contains 16 residues. Looked up from germline, CDR1 is MNHEY and CDR2 is SVGAGI. Trimming removed 2 bases from V and 4 bases from J; junction bases left unmatched: 10. CDR3 region: CASSYEGGAAITEAFF. For the CDR3, the DNA is TGTGCCAGCAGTTACGAAGGGGGCGCAGCCATCACTGAAGCTTTCTTT.

The chain carries TRBV7-3 and TRBJ2-1; D may be TRBD2 (6 bases). The length of the CDR3 is 15 residues. Trimming left V 5 bases short and J 4 bases short, with 15 bases between. In germline, CDR1 is SGHTA, CDR2 FQGTGA. CDR3: CASSVVGLRYNEQFF. CDR3 bases: TGTGCCAGCAGCGTAGTGGGACTTCGTTACAATGAGCAGTTCTTC.

The V gene is TRBV19, the J gene TRBJ2-3; TRBD2 matches at 9 bases. Germline lookup yields CDR1 LNHDA and CDR2 SQIVND (reference sequence). With V trimmed by 6 bases and J by 5 bases, 9 bases remained unmatched. The CDR3 extends over 15 amino acids. The CDR3 region has the DNA TGTGCCAGTAGGGGGGGGACTAGCCGAAAAGATACGCAGTATTTT. It codes for CASRGGTSRKDTQYF.

The CDR3 spells CASSSRQDTQYF. CDR3 DNA sequence: TGTGCCAGCAGCTCCCGCCAAGATACGCAGTATTTT. The chain uses TRBV5-4 and TRBJ2-3; D call uncertain. Deletions cut 3 bases from V and 5 bases from J, with 7 bases between. The CDR3 extends over 12 amino acids. Germline values: CDR1 SGHNT, CDR2 YYREEE (reference sequence).

The V call is TRBV4-1, the J call TRBJ2-7; weak D call: TRBD1 (6 bases). Trimming took 0 bases from V and 4 from J, leaving 13 bases between them. Per the germline V gene, CDR1 is MGHRA and CDR2 is YSYEKL. CDR3 size: 15 residues. The CDR3 here is CASSQEVRGWYEQYF. CDR3 coding DNA: TGCGCCAGCAGCCAAGAGGTCAGGGGATGGTACGAGCAGTACTTC.

The chain combines TRBV3-1 (or the pseudogene TRBV3-2) with TRBJ1-2; 8 nucleotides line up with TRBD1. The CDR3 spans 15 residues. V trimming: 2 bases; J trimming: 4 bases; junction bases outside the gene matches: 6. Per germline, CDR1 LGHDT and CDR2 YNNKEL (reference sequence). The CDR3 here is CASSQNQGAGYGYTF. DNA of the CDR3: TGTGCCAGCAGCCAAAACCAGGGGGCCGGCTATGGCTACACCTTC.

V usage is TRBV6-6 and J usage is TRBJ1-4; 8 bases are shared with TRBD1. The germline V gene has CDR1 MNHNY and CDR2 SVGAGI (reference sequence). This CDR3 has 14 amino acids. J lost 5 bases, V lost 8 bases, and 7 bases had no gene match. The CDR3 loop is CASGNRGVNEKLFF. The CDR3 DNA reads as TGTGCCAGCGGTAACAGGGGGGTAAATGAAAAACTGTTTTTT.

The chain is built from TRBV11-2 and TRBJ2-1; 11 bases match TRBD2. V was clipped by 5 bases and J by 8 bases; unmatched bases: 8. The CDR3 runs 15 residues. Germline V gene lookup returns CDR1 SGHAT and CDR2 FQNNGV. CDR3 sequence: CASSQRLAGRYEQFF. CDR3 DNA sequence: TGTGCCAGCAGCCAACGACTAGCGGGAAGGTATGAGCAGTTCTTC.

The chain employs TRBV28 and TRBJ2-2; 7 nucleotides match TRBD1. The CDR3 length is 15 residues. The germline V gene has CDR1 MDHEN and CDR2 SYDVKM. After removal of 6 bases from V and 1 base from J, the junction contained 5 bases not matched to a gene. CDR3 nucleotides: TGTGCCAGCAGCCCAAGGACAGGGAACACCGGGGAGCTGTTTTTT. Amino acid sequence: CASSPRTGNTGELFF.

The rearrangement joins TRBV18 to TRBJ1-1; the D is unclear. V was pared by 3 bases and J by 0 bases, with 8 bases between. Per the germline V gene, CDR1 is KGHSH and CDR2 is LQKENI. The CDR3 extends over 14 amino acids. The CDR3 region is CASSPALMNTEAFF. The CDR3 bases are TGTGCCAGCTCACCGGCACTCATGAACACTGAAGCTTTCTTT.

This chain links TRBV2 with TRBJ1-2; 9 positions agree with TRBD1. Germline assignment: CDR1 SNHLY and CDR2 FYNNEI. V was clipped by 4 bases and J by 4 bases; unmatched bases: 4. CDR3 length: 14 residues. In DNA, the CDR3 is TGTGCCAGCAGTGGACAGGGGGTCCTCTATGGCTACACCTTC. Amino acids: CASSGQGVLYGYTF.

V and J are TRBV7-9 and TRBJ1-3; tentative D call: TRBD1 (5 bases). The CDR3 is made up of 13 amino acids. Germline V gives CDR1 SEHNR, CDR2 FQNEAQ (reference sequence). The ends were cut back, 7 bases at V and 3 bases at J, with 10 bases in the middle. The CDR3 is CASTATVGNTIYF. CDR3 bases: TGTGCCAGCACCGCGACAGTTGGAAACACCATATATTTT.